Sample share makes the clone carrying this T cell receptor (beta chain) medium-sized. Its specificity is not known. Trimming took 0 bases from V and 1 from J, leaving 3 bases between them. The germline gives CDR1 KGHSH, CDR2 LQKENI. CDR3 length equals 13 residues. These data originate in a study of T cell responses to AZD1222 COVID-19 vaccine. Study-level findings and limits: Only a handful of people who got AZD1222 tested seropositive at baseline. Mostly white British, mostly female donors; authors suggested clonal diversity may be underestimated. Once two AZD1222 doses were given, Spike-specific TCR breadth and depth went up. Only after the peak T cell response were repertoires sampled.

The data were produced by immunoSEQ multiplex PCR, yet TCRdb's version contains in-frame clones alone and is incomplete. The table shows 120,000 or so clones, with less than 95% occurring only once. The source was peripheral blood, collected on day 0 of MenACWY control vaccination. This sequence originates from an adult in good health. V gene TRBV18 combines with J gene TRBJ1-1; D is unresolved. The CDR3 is CASSPPTNTEAFF. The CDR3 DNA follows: TGTGCCAGCTCACCACCTACGAACACTGAAGCTTTCTTT. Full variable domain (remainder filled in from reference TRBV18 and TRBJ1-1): NAGVMQNPRHLVRRRGQEARLRCSPMKGHSHVYWYRQLPEEGLKFMVYLQKENIIDESGMPKERFSAEFPKEGPSILRIQQVVRGDSAAYFCASSPPTNTEAFFGQGTRLTVV.